This TCR beta chain was sequenced for a study of OX40 agonist ivuxolimab in advanced cancers. Some background on the complete study: Ivuxolimab was an agonistic, fully human IgG2 monoclonal antibody directed against OX40 (CD134), a costimulatory receptor. Intravenous ivuxolimab was administered to patients every 2 weeks at six dose levels: 0.01, 0.1, 0.3, 1.5, 3 and 10 mg/kg. Of the approximately 53 patients in dose escalation, 19 had hepatocellular carcinoma, approximately 15 had melanoma, 9 had renal cell carcinoma and 9 had head and neck cancer. In the dose-escalation cohort, more than 80% of patients were male, and the mean age was around 60 years with a range of about 20 to 79. Prior anti-PD-1, anti-PD-L1 or anti-CTLA-4 therapy was permitted, and approximately 39% of dose-escalation patients had received checkpoint inhibitors. Partial responses occurred in three dose-escalation patients, of whom one had hepatocellular carcinoma and two had cutaneous melanoma. The purpose of peripheral TCRbeta sequencing was to test whether ivuxolimab changed TCR sequence diversity and led to clonal T-cell expansion. The paper covers the monotherapy dose-escalation part of the phase I ivuxolimab trial, which included N = 52 patients.

Results the study describes overall, beyond this receptor: After ivuxolimab, more expanded clones were found on average in CD8+ T cells than in CD4+ T cells. At doses of 0.1 to 3.0 mg/kg, clonal expansion of both CD4+ and CD8+ blood T cells was observed from baseline to week 6. In partial responders in the 0.1-3.0 mg/kg groups, normalized peripheral clonal expansion was found to be among the lowest, especially among CD8+ T cells. The antigen specificity of the clonally expanded peripheral T cells was not determined. Low levels of normalized T-cell clonal expansion were also seen in some patients who did not respond.

The trial excluded patients who had a history of autoimmune disease or who were on systemic immunosuppression. Peripheral blood for TCR sequencing was collected from all dose cohorts at baseline, on cycle 4 day 1, and on cycle 7 day 1. Samples came from an open-label, multicenter, first-in-human phase I dose-escalation trial of ivuxolimab. Adults with locally advanced or metastatic melanoma, renal cell, hepatocellular, or head and neck squamous cell carcinoma were enrolled in the trial. CD4+ and CD8+ T cells were sorted separately from peripheral blood before TCR sequencing. Genomic DNA was extracted from sorted cells for sequencing of the TCRbeta CDR3 region. The immunoSEQ Assay was used to sequence the TCRbeta CDR3 regions. Drawn from immuneACCESS, this table holds only the in-frame rearrangements with V and J called that TCRdb kept. Clones are partly lost; checked studies trace under half to an unresolved V gene and leave the rest unexplained. For this sample the table gives 20,000 to 25,000 clones, of which 80% to 90% were detected only once. Around 14% of the sample is taken by the ten largest.

As concerns this clone: Its antigen is still unknown. Per-base quality was not reported, and no clone a single base away is much larger than it.

The clonotype was recovered from an adult with an advanced solid tumor such as melanoma, head and neck, liver or kidney cancer. This specimen consisted of CD4+ or CD8+ T cells sorted from blood, obtained in a trial of the OX40 agonist ivuxolimab.

The bases read TGTGCCATCAGTGATTTGGTGGGCGATAATTCACCCCTCCACTTT. This translates into CAISDLVGDNSPLHF. Recombination linked TRBV10-3 to TRBJ1-6, with the D segment identity uncertain. From the cysteine through the phenylalanine, the CDR3 covers 15 amino acids. The entry retains the CDR3 DNA only, 45 bases that are in frame from base 1. The V and J ends are trimmed by 3 bases and 5 bases, leaving 11 bases between them. The germline V gene provides CDR1 ENHRY and CDR2 SYGVKD.